Here is one T cell receptor beta chain with its context. 13 Jbeta primers and 60 Vbeta primers were used for the PCR. Clones were read by immunoSEQ multiplex PCR, and TCRdb kept only the in-frame ones, dropping some. This sample carries roughly 180,000 clones, 75% of them seen once, and the ten largest clones take roughly 7.1%. Germline V gene sequence: CDR1 MDHEN, CDR2 SYDVKM. With 4 bases removed from V and 1 base from J, the gap between germline ends came to 16 bases. The CDR3 consists of 16 residues. The record originates from a study of cytomegalovirus exposure and HLA in healthy donors. Study overall: Among the 350 to 400 donors who were genotyped, 81% fell in the genetic ancestry cluster that is associated with self-reported Caucasian donors.

The sequenced material came from PBMCs. This chain links TRBV28 with TRBJ2-5, with D possibly TRBD1 on 6 matching bases. The receptor comes from a woman in her thirties or forties in good health and CMV-seropositive. CDR3 nucleotide sequence: TGTGCCAGCAGTTCTCTGAGGACAGCAACCCAAGAGACCCAGTACTTC. Its protein is CASSSLRTATQETQYF.